Presented here are 16 T cell receptor beta chains from one specimen sequenced in a study of response to subunit inactivated influenza vaccine. Each CDR3 protein gets one entry after TCRdb re-called the RT-PCR reads with MiXCR. The data hold roughly 700,000 distinct CDR3 sequences, with about 15% observed a single time. This specimen was PBMCs from blood, taken 14 to 15 days before vaccination. These receptors were taken from a man aged 50 to 60 who received an inactivated influenza vaccine.

This chain links TRBV20-1 with TRBJ2-7, with a tentative D call TRBD2 (6 bases). V was pared by 0 bases and J by 5 bases, with 17 bases between. The CDR3 extends over 15 amino acids. Germline V lookup: CDR1 DFQATT, CDR2 SNEGSKA (reference sequence). CDR3 loop: CSARDFVGGSNEQYF. The DNA for the CDR3 is TGCAGTGCTAGAGATTTCGTCGGGGGTTCGAACGAGCAGTACTTC.

The chain carries TRBV28 and TRBJ2-7, with 8 bases identical to TRBD1. The CDR3 is 21 amino acids. The V and J ends lost 3 bases and 2 bases, in that order; junction bases with no gene match: 24. Germline loops: CDR1 MDHEN, CDR2 SYDVKM. CDR3 sequence: CASSFPAQGEGAVTWTYEQYF. CDR3 DNA sequence: TGTGCCAGCAGTTTTCCCGCACAGGGGGAAGGAGCGGTAACGTGGACCTACGAGCAGTACTTC. Looking up the rest from reference TRBV28 and TRBJ2-7 gives the full variable domain: DVKVTQSSRYLVKRTGEKVFLECVQDMDHENMFWYRQDPGLGLRLIYFSYDVKMKEKGDIPEGYSVSREKKERFSLILESASTNQTSMYLCASSFPAQGEGAVTWTYEQYFGPGTRLTVT.

As for this clonotype: A much more abundant neighbour one base away suggests this may be a read error. The chain uses TRBV2 and TRBJ2-1; no firm D call. This CDR3 is 15 amino acids long. Germline V gives CDR1 SNHLY, CDR2 FYNNEI. The CDR3 DNA reads TGTGCCAGCAGTCCTTCAACCGGCTCCTACAATAAGCAGTTCTTC. Encoded protein: CASSPSTGSYNKQFF.

The chain has TRBV6-1 and TRBJ2-7; TRBD2 agrees at 10 bases. The CDR3 has 13 residues. The germline V gene encodes CDR1 MNHNS and CDR2 SASEGT. Unmatched junction bases numbered 6, after V lost 8 bases and J lost 5 bases. This CDR3 reads CASRSGRANEQYF. CDR3 coding DNA: TGTGCCAGCCGGAGCGGGAGGGCCAACGAGCAGTACTTC.

V and J are TRBV7-6 and TRBJ2-7, with a weak D call TRBD2 (5 bases). The germline CDR1 and CDR2 sequences are SGHVS and FNYEAQ. The CDR3 is made up of 16 amino acids. Trimming shortened V by 2 bases and J by 1 base, and 15 bases separated the two germline ends. The DNA for the CDR3 is TGTGCCAGCAGCTTACGACCGGCGGGTACGTCCTACGAGCAGTACTTC. This sequence encodes CASSLRPAGTSYEQYF.

Points on this clonotype: A single base separates this from a much larger clone, so it may be a read error. The chain combines TRBV7-9 with TRBJ2-1; D not certain. V was pared by 3 bases and J by 5 bases, with 5 bases between. CDR1 and CDR2 from the germline V gene are SEHNR and FQNEAQ (reference sequence). This CDR3 is built from 12 residues. The CDR3 DNA reads TGTGCCAGCAGCTTTGGGAACAATGAGCAGTTCTTC. Its translation: CASSFGNNEQFF.

In its sample, this clonotype was seen a few times. The V gene is TRBV6-2 or TRBV6-3, the J gene TRBJ2-3; D is possibly TRBD1 (5 bases). CDR3 length equals 15 residues. Germline CDR1 MNHEY, CDR2 SVGEGT. The germline V and J ends were trimmed by 7 bases and 0 bases, with 14 bases remaining between them. The CDR3 DNA follows: TGTGCCAGCAAAAGGGGCCAACCTAGCACAGATACGCAGTATTTT. Its translation is CASKRGQPSTDTQYF.

This clonotype was counted a few times. This chain joins TRBV12-3 or TRBV12-4 and TRBJ2-1; 8 bases are a match to TRBD2. V lost 7 bases to trimming and J lost 8 bases; unmatched junction nucleotides: 7. This CDR3 is 13 amino acids long. CDR3 in DNA: TGTGCCAGCACCATTAGCGGGGTCCATGAGCAGTTCTTC. Encoded protein: CASTISGVHEQFF.

This clonotype was seen only a few times. The rearrangement joins TRBV3-1 to TRBJ2-7, with 12 bases lining up with TRBD1. CDR3 length: 14 residues. V shed 5 bases and J 6 bases; nucleotides not matched to a gene: 5. CDR1 is LGHDT and CDR2 is YNNKEL in the germline V gene (reference sequence). The CDR3 region is CASSSRDRGPEQYF. The CDR3 DNA reads TGTGCCAGCAGCTCCCGGGACAGGGGGCCCGAGCAGTACTTC.

The J gene is TRBJ2-3, the V gene TRBV20-1; D unresolved. Germline CDR1 and CDR2: DFQATT and SNEGSKA (reference sequence). The CDR3 contains 18 residues. Trimming cost V 6 bases and J 2 bases, with 27 bases left between them. The CDR3 DNA follows: TGCAGTGCCCCTGTCCGGAATTCAATTTTCTCCTACACAGATACGCAGTATTTT. This sequence encodes CSAPVRNSIFSYTDTQYF.

The V gene is TRBV18, the J gene TRBJ2-4, with 7 bases that match TRBD1. The CDR3 loop spans 15 amino acids. V was clipped by 8 bases and J by 5 bases; unmatched bases: 12. In germline, CDR1 is KGHSH, CDR2 LQKENI. The CDR3 coding sequence is TGTGCCAGCACACTGAATAACAGGGGCCAAAACATTCAGTACTTC. It translates to CASTLNNRGQNIQYF.

The chain links TRBV15 to TRBJ2-1; TRBD1 aligns across 7 bases. Germline CDR1 is LNHNV and CDR2 is YYDKDF (reference sequence). CDR3 length: 16 amino acids. Trimming cost V 0 bases and J 5 bases; bases outside gene matches: 7. The CDR3: CATSRDQGESDNEQFF. The DNA for the CDR3 is TGTGCCACCAGCAGAGATCAGGGGGAGTCTGACAATGAGCAGTTCTTC.

This clonotype was counted between two and nine times. The chain couples TRBV29-1 to TRBJ2-3; tentative D call: TRBD1 (5 bases). V was clipped by 4 bases and J by 6 bases, with 14 bases between them. The CDR3 extends over 13 amino acids. Per the germline V gene, CDR1 is SQVTM and CDR2 is ANQGSEA. CDR3 protein: CSVVGVLGDTQYF. CDR3 nucleotides: TGCAGCGTTGTAGGGGTCTTGGGGGATACGCAGTATTTT.

The V and J genes are TRBV7-2 and TRBJ2-1; 14 bases agree with TRBD2. The CDR3 loop spans 14 amino acids. J was trimmed by 15 bases and V by 1 base; bases with no gene match: 5. Germline assignment: CDR1 SGHTA and CDR2 FQGNSA. CDR3 loop: CASSLDRTSGRRFF. The CDR3 nucleotides read TGTGCCAGCAGCTTAGATCGGACTAGCGGGAGGCGGTTCTTC.

This clonotype was counted between two and nine times. The chain combines TRBV7-9 with TRBJ2-5; 11 bases match TRBD2. V gave up 4 bases and J gave up 2 bases; unmatched junction bases: 6. The CDR3 has 16 amino acids. The germline V gene encodes CDR1 SEHNR and CDR2 FQNEAQ (reference sequence). The CDR3 protein is CASSWPGLADQETQYF. The CDR3 DNA follows: TGTGCCAGCAGCTGGCCGGGACTAGCGGATCAAGAGACCCAGTACTTC. Full variable domain (remainder filled in from reference TRBV7-9 and TRBJ2-5): DTGVSQNPRHKITKRGQNVTFRCDPISEHNRLYWYRQTLGQGPEFLTYFQNEAQLEKSRLLSDRFSAERPKGSFSTLEIQRTEQGDSAMYLCASSWPGLADQETQYFGPGTRLLVL.

J is TRBJ2-1 and V is TRBV3-1, with D tentatively TRBD1 or TRBD2 (7 bases each). V shed 0 bases and J shed 7 bases, with 19 bases lying between them. Germline assignment: CDR1 LGHDT and CDR2 YNNKEL (reference sequence). The CDR3 has 17 amino acids. CDR3 DNA: TGTGCCAGCAGCCAAGATCAGGGGGGGCTAGCGAGGAATGAGCAGTTCTTC. Amino acids: CASSQDQGGLARNEQFF.